The clone carrying this T cell receptor (beta chain) has at least ten counts. Its target is not known. The sample originates from a study of breast tumors, draining lymph nodes, adjacent tissues. Study outcomes and limitations: Tumor repertoires ranked between lymph nodes and nontumor tissue in diversity, with V and J gene preferences. Tumor and nontumor repertoires were significantly more similar in luminal-like than in basal-like breast cancer. Data only fit, rather than demonstrated, lymph node origin of most tumor T cells. Data fit most tumor T cells coming from lymph node, expanding in tumor.

Via MiXCR, TCRdb re-called the multiplex PCR reads, giving one row per CDR3 protein. The profile shows 200,000 to 250,000 distinct CDR3 sequences, roughly a third of them singletons. The lymph nodes were axillary draining lymph nodes from breast cancer patients. Sample: axillary lymph node tissue. This receptor was identified in a female donor with breast cancer. Some clones in this sample may be carry-over from other donors' samples.

CDR3: CASSTQTVDTQYF. CDR3 bases: TGTGCCAGCAGCACCCAGACGGTGGATACGCAGTATTTT. V and J are TRBV9 and TRBJ2-3; D unclear. Trimming stripped 4 bases from V and 6 bases from J, with 12 bases between. The V gene's germline CDR1 is SGDLS and CDR2 YYNGEE. The CDR3 runs 13 residues.